The clone carrying this T cell receptor (beta chain) appeared a single time. What it recognizes is unknown. V lost 1 base and J 4 bases, leaving 22 bases between the germline ends. Germline lookup yields CDR1 LGHNA and CDR2 YNFKEQ. The CDR3 totals 18 residues. Investigators took about 10 milliliters of peripheral blood from every donor. There were at least 5 micrograms of total RNA extracted from every sample. This specimen belongs to a study of blood T cells in healthy people across ages. Notes on the study in general: Whereas aged donors had fewer naive CD4+ cells, long-lived donors had more of them and higher diversity.

Primers used in a second PCR of about 7 to 12 cycles were a sample-barcoded 5' primer and a J-beta primer mix. Per-sample output comprised a minimum of 3 million paired-end reads containing CDR3. TCRdb recomputed calls from the 5' RACE reads with MiXCR, one row per CDR3 protein. The table lists roughly 680,000 distinct CDR3 sequences, 45% to 60% of them singletons. The chain joins TRBV4-2 to TRBJ2-5; tentatively, D is TRBD2 (5 bases). The TCR comes from a woman aged 80 or over in good health. The sample taken for sequencing was blood. The CDR3 here is CASSQVKAPAARVETQYF. In DNA form, the CDR3 reads TGTGCCAGCAGCCAAGTTAAGGCCCCAGCGGCCAGAGTAGAGACCCAGTACTTC.